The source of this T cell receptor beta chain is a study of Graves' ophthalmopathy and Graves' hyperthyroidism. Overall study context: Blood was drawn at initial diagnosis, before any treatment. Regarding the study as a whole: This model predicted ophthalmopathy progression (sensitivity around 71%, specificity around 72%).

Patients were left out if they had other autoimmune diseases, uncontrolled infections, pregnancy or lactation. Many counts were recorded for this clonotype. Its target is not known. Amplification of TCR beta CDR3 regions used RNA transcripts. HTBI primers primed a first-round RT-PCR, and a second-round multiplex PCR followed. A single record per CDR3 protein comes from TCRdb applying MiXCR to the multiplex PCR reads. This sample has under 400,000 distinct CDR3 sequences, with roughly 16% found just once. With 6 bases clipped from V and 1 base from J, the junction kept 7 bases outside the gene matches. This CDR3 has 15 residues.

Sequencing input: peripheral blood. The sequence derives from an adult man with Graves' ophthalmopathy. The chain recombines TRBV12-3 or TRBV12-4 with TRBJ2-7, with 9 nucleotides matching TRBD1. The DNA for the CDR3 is TGTGCCAGCAGCCCGACGACAGGGGGATCCTACGAGCAGTACTTC. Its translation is CASSPTTGGSYEQYF.